This entry lists 7 T cell receptor beta chains sequenced from one sample in a study of blood T cell repertoires in COVID-19. Measured with immunoSEQ multiplex PCR; TCRdb has only the in-frame clones, and not every one. The table shows roughly 100,000 clones, with roughly 80% occurring only once. Sample: peripheral blood. The origin of the receptors is a man aged 65-85 years with active or convalescent COVID-19.

The chain links TRBV5-8 to TRBJ2-2, with D possibly matching TRBD2 (6 bases). V was pared by 1 base and J by 4 bases, with 11 bases between. Looked up from germline, CDR1 is SGHTS and CDR2 is YDEGEE. This CDR3 region has 15 residues. The CDR3, as DNA: TGTGCCAGCAGCTTGCGGAGGGTGGGCACCGGGGAGCTGTTTTTT. Translation: CASSLRRVGTGELFF.

This chain joins TRBV6-6 and TRBJ2-7; 14 bases match TRBD2. V trimming: 7 bases; J trimming: 2 bases; junction bases outside the gene matches: 7. Germline lookup yields CDR1 MNHNY and CDR2 SVGAGI (reference sequence). CDR3 size: 16 residues. The CDR3 protein is CASTGTSGSSTYEQYF. The CDR3 nucleotides read TGTGCCAGCACCGGGACTAGCGGGAGTTCTACCTACGAGCAGTACTTC.

DNA for the CDR3: TGTGCCAGCAGTTCCGACAGGAAGGGCACTGAAGCTTTCTTT. Amino acid sequence: CASSSDRKGTEAFF. This chain joins TRBV28 and TRBJ1-1, with D perhaps TRBD1 (6 bases). Germline CDR1 is MDHEN and CDR2 is SYDVKM. The CDR3 has 14 residues. Trimming pared 4 bases from V and 4 bases from J, leaving 13 bases between.

CDR3 amino acids: CATNRAGSPPGELFF. CDR3 in DNA: TGTGCCACCAACCGAGCGGGCTCCCCCCCCGGGGAGCTGTTTTTT. The chain employs TRBV24-1 and TRBJ2-2; perhaps TRBD2 as D (6 bases). Germline V lookup: CDR1 KGHDR, CDR2 SFDVKD. CDR3 length: 15 amino acids. Deletions cut 8 bases from V and 6 bases from J, with 18 bases between.

As to this clone: The identical CDR3 is also encoded by other nucleotide sequences in the sample. The chain recombines TRBV5-1 with TRBJ1-1; D remains unclear. Germline CDR1 is SGHRS and CDR2 is YFSETQ. With 0 bases removed from V and 1 base from J, the gap between germline ends came to 7 bases. The CDR3 consists of 14 residues. DNA for the CDR3: TGCGCCAGCAGCTTGGGGGGAGGGAACACTGAAGCTTTCTTT. It encodes CASSLGGGNTEAFF.

V usage is TRBV4-2 and J usage is TRBJ1-3; 7 bases agree with TRBD1. Germline V lookup: CDR1 LGHNA, CDR2 YNFKEQ. Trimming took 4 bases from V and 0 from J; bases not matched to a gene: 3. The CDR3 has 15 residues. CDR3 DNA: TGTGCCAGCAGCCGCACAGGGGACTCTGGAAACACCATATATTTT. It specifies CASSRTGDSGNTIYF.

V and J are TRBV19 and TRBJ2-7; TRBD1 agrees at 9 bases. Germline loops: CDR1 LNHDA, CDR2 SQIVND (reference sequence). The CDR3 runs 19 residues. After removal of 5 bases from V and 9 bases from J, the junction contained 26 bases not matched to a gene. This CDR3 is CASSPRQGTGKSTRTGQYF. CDR3 in DNA: TGTGCCAGTAGTCCCCGACAGGGGACAGGGAAGTCTACGAGAACAGGGCAGTACTTC. The variable domain in full, completed from reference TRBV19 and TRBJ2-7, reads DGGITQSPKYLFRKEGQNVTLSCEQNLNHDAMYWYRQDPGQGLRLIYYSQIVNDFQKGDIAEGYSVSREKKESFPLTVTSAQKNPTAFYLCASSPRQGTGKSTRTGQYFGPGTRLTVT.